This TCR beta chain was found in a study of early T cells in non-severe SARS-CoV-2 infection (dated by TCRdb to the early 2020s). Broadly, across the study: TCR sequencing used bulk RNA from unsorted whole blood, so alpha and beta chains could not be paired. Study-wide findings and limitations: VDJdb matching was skewed toward anti-spike CD8 responses, so virus-specific expansions were likely underestimated and private and CD4 specificities were missed.

CDR1 and CDR2, per the germline V gene, are SGHVS and FNYEAQ. Its CDR3 holds 13 amino acids, cysteine through phenylalanine. This entry keeps only the CDR3 DNA: 39 bases, framed from base 1. Trimming costs V 4 bases and J 9 bases, and their ends lie 13 bases apart. The library relied on 5' RACE. TCRdb names NextSeq 500 as the instrument used. To correct for sequencing error and PCR bias, the TCR library protocol tagged individual cDNA molecules with unique molecular identifiers. Both TCR alpha and beta chains were sequenced, and tight co-correlation was observed between alpha and beta sequence abundances in each sample. On the authors' methods: V gene, J gene and CDR3 annotation of TCR sequences was performed with Decombinator V4. TCRs were defined as expanded if a significant change between any two time points was detected under a Poisson model with p below 0.0001. TCR abundances were normalised to the total number of TCRs sequenced per sample and expressed as counts per million. TRAV1-2 paired with TRAJ12, TRAJ20 or TRAJ33 defined MAIT TCRs, while TRAV10 paired with TRAJ18 defined iNKT TCRs. VDJdb, accessed on 1 November 2021, was searched for TCRs annotated for CMV, EBV and SARS-CoV-2, and TCRs annotated for more than one antigen were excluded. Using fastp at Q25 and MiXCR, TCRdb reprocessed the public reads and kept productive beta chains. A single entry per CDR3 protein holds the most common genes and DNA from its merged rows. The V and J calls shown here were made by TCRdb, not taken from the authors' results. For this sample there are some 67,000 distinct CDR3 sequences; 12% to 15% appear just once. Over 11% of the sample belongs to the ten largest clones.

A case-control design nested within a healthcare worker cohort in London, UK, was used, with weekly nasopharyngeal swab PCR tests and blood sampling performed. Healthcare workers were enrolled in the week of the UK lockdown, from 23 to 31 March 2020, and were followed every week for up to about 16 weeks. About this clonotype itself: The target of this receptor is not known. No clone much larger than this one lies a single base away; base qualities are absent.

Sequencing was carried out using whole blood. The chain couples TRBV7-6 to TRBJ2-4; perhaps TRBD1 is the D gene, with 6 bases matching. The sequence derives from an adult who was a healthcare worker with PCR-confirmed SARS-CoV-2 infection or an uninfected control (not recorded which). The CDR3 loop reads CASSSVRGSIQYF. At the DNA level, the sequence is TGTGCCAGCAGCTCCGTTAGGGGGTCCATTCAGTACTTC.